This T cell receptor (beta chain) emerged from a study of cytomegalovirus exposure and HLA in healthy donors. Using immunoSEQ multiplex PCR, the repertoire was profiled, and TCRdb retains in-frame clones only, with some absent. In the table there are around 250,000 clones, 90% of which are singletons. The V gene lost 8 bases and the J gene lost 4 bases, with 12 bases spanning the gap. Per the germline V gene, CDR1 is MDHEN and CDR2 is SYDVKM. The CDR3 spans 13 residues. The chain couples TRBV28 to TRBJ1-5; a possible D gene is TRBD1 (6 bases). This receptor was obtained from a woman younger than 35 in good health and CMV-seronegative. Sequencing was carried out using PBMCs. CDR3: CASLEGGNQPQHF. The DNA of the CDR3 is TGTGCCAGCCTTGAGGGGGGGAATCAGCCCCAGCATTTT.